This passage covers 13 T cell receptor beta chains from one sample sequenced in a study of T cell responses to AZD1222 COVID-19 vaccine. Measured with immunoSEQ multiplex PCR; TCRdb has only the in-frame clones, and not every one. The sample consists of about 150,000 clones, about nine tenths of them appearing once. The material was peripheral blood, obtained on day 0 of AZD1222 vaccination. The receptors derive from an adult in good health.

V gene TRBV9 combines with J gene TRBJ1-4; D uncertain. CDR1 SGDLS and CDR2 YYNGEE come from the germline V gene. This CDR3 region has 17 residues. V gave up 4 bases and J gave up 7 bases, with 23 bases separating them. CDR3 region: CASSRRGELLSGEKLFF. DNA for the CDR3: TGTGCCAGCAGCCGTAGAGGTGAACTCCTCTCAGGTGAAAAACTGTTTTTT.

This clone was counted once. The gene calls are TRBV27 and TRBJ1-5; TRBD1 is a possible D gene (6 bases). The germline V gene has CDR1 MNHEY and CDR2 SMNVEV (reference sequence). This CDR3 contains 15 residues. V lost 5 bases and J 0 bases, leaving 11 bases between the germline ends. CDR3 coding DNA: TGTGCCAGCAGTATGGGACAACTTAGCAATCAGCCCCAGCATTTT. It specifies CASSMGQLSNQPQHF.

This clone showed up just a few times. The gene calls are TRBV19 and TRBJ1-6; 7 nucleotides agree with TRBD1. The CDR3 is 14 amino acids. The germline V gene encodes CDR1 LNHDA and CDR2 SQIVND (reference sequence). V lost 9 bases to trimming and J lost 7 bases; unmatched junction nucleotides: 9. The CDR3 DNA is TGTGCCAGCCAGCCACAGGGGCAGAATTCACCCCTCCACTTT. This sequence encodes CASQPQGQNSPLHF.

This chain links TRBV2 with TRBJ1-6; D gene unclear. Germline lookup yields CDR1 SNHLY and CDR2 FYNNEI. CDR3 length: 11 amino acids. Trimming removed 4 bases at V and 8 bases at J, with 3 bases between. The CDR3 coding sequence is TGTGCCAGCAGTGGGGATTCACCCCTCCACTTT. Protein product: CASSGDSPLHF.

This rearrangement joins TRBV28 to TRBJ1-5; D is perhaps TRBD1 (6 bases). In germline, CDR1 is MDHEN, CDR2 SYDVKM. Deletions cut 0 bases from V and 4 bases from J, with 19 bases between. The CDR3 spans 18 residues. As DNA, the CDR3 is TGTGCCAGCAGTTTATGGGAACAGAGAGGGACACAAAATCAGCCCCAGCATTTT. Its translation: CASSLWEQRGTQNQPQHF.

CDR3 protein: CASSPLRGYTDTQYF. The CDR3 DNA follows: TGCGCCAGCAGCCCCCTCCGGGGTTACACAGATACGCAGTATTTT. The chain links TRBV5-1 to TRBJ2-3; D possibly corresponds to TRBD2 (5 bases). The length of the CDR3 is 15 residues. V gave up 4 bases and J gave up 2 bases, with 14 bases separating them. In germline, CDR1 is SGHRS, CDR2 YFSETQ. Full variable domain (outside the CDR3, taken from reference TRBV5-1 and TRBJ2-3): KAGVTQTPRYLIKTRGQQVTLSCSPISGHRSVSWYQQTPGQGLQFLFEYFSETQRNKGNFPGRFSGRQFSNSRSEMNVSTLELGDSALYLCASSPLRGYTDTQYFGPGTRLTVL.

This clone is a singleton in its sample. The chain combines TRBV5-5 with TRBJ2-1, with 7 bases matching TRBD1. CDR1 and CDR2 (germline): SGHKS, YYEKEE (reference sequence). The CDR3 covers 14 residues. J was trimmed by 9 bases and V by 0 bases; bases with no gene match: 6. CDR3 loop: CASSLAVGGSEQFF. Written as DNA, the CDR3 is TGTGCCAGCAGCTTGGCCGTAGGGGGCAGTGAGCAGTTCTTC.

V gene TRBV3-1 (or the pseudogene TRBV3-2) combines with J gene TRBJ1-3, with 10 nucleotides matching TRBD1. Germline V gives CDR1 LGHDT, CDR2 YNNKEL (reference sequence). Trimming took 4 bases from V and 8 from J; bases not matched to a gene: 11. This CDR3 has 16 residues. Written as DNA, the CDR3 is TGTGCCAGCAGCCCGAGACCGGGACAGGGGCCGGACACCATATATTTT. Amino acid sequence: CASSPRPGQGPDTIYF.

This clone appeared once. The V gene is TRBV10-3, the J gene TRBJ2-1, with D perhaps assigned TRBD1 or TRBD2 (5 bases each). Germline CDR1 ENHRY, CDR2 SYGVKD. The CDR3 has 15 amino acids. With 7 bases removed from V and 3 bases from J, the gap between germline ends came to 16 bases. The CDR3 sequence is CAITIEGTLYNEQFF. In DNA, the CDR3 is TGTGCCATCACCATTGAGGGGACCCTCTACAATGAGCAGTTCTTC.

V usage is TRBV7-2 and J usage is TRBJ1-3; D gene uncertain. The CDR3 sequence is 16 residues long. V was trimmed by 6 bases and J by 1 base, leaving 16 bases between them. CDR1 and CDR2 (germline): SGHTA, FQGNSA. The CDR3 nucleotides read TGTGCCAGCAGACTAAGCAATTTGCCATCTGGAAACACCATATATTTT. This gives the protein CASRLSNLPSGNTIYF.

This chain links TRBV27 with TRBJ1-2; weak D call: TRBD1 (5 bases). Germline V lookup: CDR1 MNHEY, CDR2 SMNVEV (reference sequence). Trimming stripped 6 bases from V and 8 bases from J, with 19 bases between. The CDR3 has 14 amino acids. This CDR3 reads CASRRRGDYVGYTF. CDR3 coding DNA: TGTGCCAGCAGAAGGAGAGGGGATTACGTCGGCTACACCTTC.

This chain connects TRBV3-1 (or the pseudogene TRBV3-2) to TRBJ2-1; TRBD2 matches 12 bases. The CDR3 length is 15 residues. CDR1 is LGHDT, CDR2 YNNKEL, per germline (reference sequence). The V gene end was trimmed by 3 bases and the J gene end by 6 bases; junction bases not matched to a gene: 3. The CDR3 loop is CASSQGLAGSNEQFF. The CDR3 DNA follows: TGTGCCAGCAGCCAGGGACTAGCGGGTTCCAATGAGCAGTTCTTC.

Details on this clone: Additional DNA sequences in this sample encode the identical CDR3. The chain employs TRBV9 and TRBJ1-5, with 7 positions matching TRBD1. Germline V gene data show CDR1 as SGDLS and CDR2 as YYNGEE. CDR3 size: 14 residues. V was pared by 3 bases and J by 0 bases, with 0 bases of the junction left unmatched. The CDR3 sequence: CASSGQGSNQPQHF. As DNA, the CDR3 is TGTGCCAGCAGCGGACAGGGTAGCAATCAGCCCCAGCATTTT.